The rows below give T cell receptor beta chains drawn from one sample of a study of CD8+ T cells in alopecia areata. The repertoire was sequenced with immunoSEQ multiplex PCR; TCRdb's copy has only in-frame clones and lacks some. Among roughly 200,000 clones listed, roughly 59% were seen once. This specimen was CD4+ T cells sorted from blood, taken at week 0. The source is a human donor with alopecia areata. CDR3s include the opening cysteine and the closing phenylalanine or tryptophan. A D gene is named only where the DNA matches it firmly. Size tells how often a clone was seen (once, few, many) or the class of an expanded clone, and some rows leave it out.

-,TRBV18,TRBJ2-1,TRBD2,CASSPVGLGGNEQFF,TGTGCCAGCTCACCTGTGGGACTAGGAGGCAATGAGCAGTTCTTC
-,TRBV28,TRBJ1-2,-,CASSFTQATANYGYTF,TGTGCCAGCAGTTTTACCCAGGCCACAGCTAACTATGGCTACACCTTC
-,TRBV7-9,TRBJ2-3,TRBD1,CASSLDRGFADTQYF,TGTGCCAGCAGCCTGGACAGGGGGTTCGCAGATACGCAGTATTTT
few,TRBV30,TRBJ1-2,-,CAWSAPGLSDGYTF,TGTGCCTGGAGTGCCCCCGGACTGTCTGATGGCTACACCTTC
-,TRBV2,TRBJ2-5,TRBD2,CASSPRGLAGGSQETQYF,TGTGCCAGCAGTCCCAGGGGACTAGCGGGGGGCTCCCAAGAGACCCAGTACTTC
-,TRBV15,TRBJ2-1,-,CATSSYRRELNSYNEQFF,TGTGCCACCAGCAGTTACCGCAGGGAGCTGAATTCCTACAATGAGCAGTTCTTC
-,TRBV10-3,TRBJ2-1,TRBD2,CAISESGRGAYNEQFF,TGTGCCATCAGTGAGTCGGGACGGGGGGCCTACAATGAGCAGTTCTTC
few,TRBV4-2,TRBJ1-5,-,CASSQERSQPQHF,TGTGCCAGCAGCCAAGAAAGGAGTCAGCCCCAGCATTTT
-,TRBV4-3,TRBJ1-6,TRBD1,CASSYGQGDSPLHF,TGCGCCAGCAGTTACGGACAGGGCGATTCACCCCTCCACTTT
-,TRBV6-5,TRBJ2-5,TRBD2,CASSPGTSGKTQYF,TGTGCCAGCAGCCCCGGGACTAGCGGGAAGACCCAGTACTTC
-,TRBV7-3,TRBJ2-3,TRBD2,CASSSPGTSGGLSTDTQYF,TGTGCCAGCAGCTCTCCCGGGACTAGCGGGGGATTGAGCACAGATACGCAGTATTTT
few,TRBV2,TRBJ2-6,-,CASRQRHSGANVLTF,TGTGCCAGCAGACAACGACACTCTGGGGCCAACGTCCTGACTTTC
-,TRBV25-1,TRBJ1-6,-,CASSGENNSPLHF,TGTGCCAGCAGTGGAGAAAATAATTCACCCCTCCACTTT
-,TRBV5-1,TRBJ2-1,-,CASSFSVDNEQFF,TGCGCCAGCAGCTTCTCTGTAGACAATGAGCAGTTCTTC